Given below is one TCR beta chain in context. Its antigen is currently unknown. Using immunoSEQ multiplex PCR, the repertoire was profiled, and TCRdb retains in-frame clones only, with some absent. The data show about 140,000 clones, with 80% to 95% seen just once and 1.5% to 1.9% held by the top ten. CDR3 size: 13 residues. The V segment lost 7 bases and the J segment 7 bases; nucleotides outside the gene matches: 9. Germline V gene sequence: CDR1 SNHLY, CDR2 FYNNEI. The data originate from a study of CD4+ T cells in melanoma. Study conclusions and caveats: In melanoma, neoantigen-specific CD4+ T cells reportedly differed in differentiation state. A reported correlation linked neoantigen-specific CD4+ T cells to CD8+, macrophage and B cell function.

The receptor was isolated from a human donor with melanoma. The chain recombines TRBV2 with TRBJ2-7, with 8 bases aligning to TRBD1. In DNA form, the CDR3 reads TGTGCCAGCATGACAGGGGTTTTGGGGGAGCAGTACTTC. The encoded protein is CASMTGVLGEQYF.